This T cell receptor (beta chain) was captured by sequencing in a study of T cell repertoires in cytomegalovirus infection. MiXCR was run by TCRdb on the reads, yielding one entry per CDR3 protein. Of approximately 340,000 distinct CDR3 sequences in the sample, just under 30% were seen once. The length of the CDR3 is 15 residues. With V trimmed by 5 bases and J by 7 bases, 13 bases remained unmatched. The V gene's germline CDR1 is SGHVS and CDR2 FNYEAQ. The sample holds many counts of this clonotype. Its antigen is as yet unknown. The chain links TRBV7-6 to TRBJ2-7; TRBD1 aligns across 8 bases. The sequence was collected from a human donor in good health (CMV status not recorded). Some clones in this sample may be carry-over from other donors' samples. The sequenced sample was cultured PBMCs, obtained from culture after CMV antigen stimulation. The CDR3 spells CASSQGRTGIGEQYF. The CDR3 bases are TGTGCCAGCAGCCAGGGGAGGACAGGGATTGGAGAGCAGTACTTC.